This TCR beta chain was recorded in a study of shared clonotypes between healthy human individuals. The overall study: CD8 memory received one plate per donor, CD8 naive two, CD4 memory three and CD4 naive three. Overall study results and limits: Rarefaction exposed incomplete sorted-subset sequencing despite large depth. Naive subsets tended to show greater estimated richness than memory subsets.

The CDR3 length is 16 residues. Libraries were prepared by immunoSEQ multiplex PCR; TCRdb keeps only in-frame clonotypes and omits some of them. This table holds 1.4 million to 1.5 million clones, 96% found once. To note about this clone: Its antigen is as yet unknown.

The chain employs TRBV21-1 and TRBJ2-3; no check of the table's D call, TRBD2, against the DNA was made. TRBV21-1 is a pseudogene locus. The receptor was isolated from a man between 25 and 39 years old in good health. The sequenced material came from naive CD4+ T cells sorted from blood. Sample subset: CD45RA+ positively selected. CDR3 sequence reads: CASSNGTSGGTDTQYF. The CDR3 nucleotides read TGTGCCAGCAGCAACGGGACTAGCGGAGGGACAGATACGCAGTATTTT.